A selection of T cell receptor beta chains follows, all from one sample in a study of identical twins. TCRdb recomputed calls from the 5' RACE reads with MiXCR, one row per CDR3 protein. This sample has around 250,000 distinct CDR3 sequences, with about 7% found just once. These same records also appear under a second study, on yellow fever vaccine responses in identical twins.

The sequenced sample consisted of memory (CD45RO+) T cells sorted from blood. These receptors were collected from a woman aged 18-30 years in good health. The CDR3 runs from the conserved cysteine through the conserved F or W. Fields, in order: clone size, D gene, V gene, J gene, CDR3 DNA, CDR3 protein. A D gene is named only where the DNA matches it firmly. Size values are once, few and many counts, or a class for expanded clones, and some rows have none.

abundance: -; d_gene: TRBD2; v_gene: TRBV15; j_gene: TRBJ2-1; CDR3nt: TGTGCCACCAGCAGAGACCCCTTTGCGGGGGGGCCCTACAATGAGCAGTTCTTC; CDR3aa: CATSRDPFAGGPYNEQFF
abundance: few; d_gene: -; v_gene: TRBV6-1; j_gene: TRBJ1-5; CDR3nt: TGTGCCAGCAGTGGTGGACCTAATCAGCCCCAGCATTTT; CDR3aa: CASSGGPNQPQHF
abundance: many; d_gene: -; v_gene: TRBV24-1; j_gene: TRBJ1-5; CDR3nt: TGTGCCACCAGTGCGGGGGGTAGCCATCAGCCCCAGCATTTT; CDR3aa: CATSAGGSHQPQHF
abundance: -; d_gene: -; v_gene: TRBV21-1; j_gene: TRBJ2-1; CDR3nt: TGTGCCAGCAGCGGACTAGCGGGAGTCCGCTCCTACAATGAGCAGTTCTTC; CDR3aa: CASSGLAGVRSYNEQFF
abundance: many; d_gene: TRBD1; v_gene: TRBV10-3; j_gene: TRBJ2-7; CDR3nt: TGTGCCATCAGTGATCCAACGGGACAGGGTAAGGGGCAGTACTTC; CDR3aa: CAISDPTGQGKGQYF
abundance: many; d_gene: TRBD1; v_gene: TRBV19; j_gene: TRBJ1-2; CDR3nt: TGTGCCAGTAGCCCGGGACAGGGAAGTGGCTACACCTTC; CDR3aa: CASSPGQGSGYTF
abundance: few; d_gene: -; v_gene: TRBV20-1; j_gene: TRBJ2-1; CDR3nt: TGCAGTGCTAGAGATTCGAGGGACTGGAGCAATGAGCAGTTCTTC; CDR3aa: CSARDSRDWSNEQFF
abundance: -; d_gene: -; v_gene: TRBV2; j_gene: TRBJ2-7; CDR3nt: TGTGCCAGCAGAGCCATAGGGACACGGCCCTACGAGCAGTACTTC; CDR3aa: CASRAIGTRPYEQYF
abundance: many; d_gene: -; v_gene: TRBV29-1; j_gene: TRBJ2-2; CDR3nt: TGCACGGGCGGGGACACCGGGGAGCTGTTTTTT; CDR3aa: CTGGDTGELFF
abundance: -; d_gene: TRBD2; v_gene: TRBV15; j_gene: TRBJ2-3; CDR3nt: TGTGCCACCAGCAGAAACCGAGCGGGGGGAAACACAGATACGCAGTATTTT; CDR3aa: CATSRNRAGGNTDTQYF
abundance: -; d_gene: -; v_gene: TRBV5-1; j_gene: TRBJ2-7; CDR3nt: TGCGCCAGCAGCTTGGAACCGGGCCAAAGAAGGGAGCAGTACTTC; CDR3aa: CASSLEPGQRREQYF
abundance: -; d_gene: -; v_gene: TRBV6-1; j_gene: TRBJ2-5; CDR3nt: TGTGCCAGCACCGAGGGGGGAGTCCGAGAGACCCAGTACTTC; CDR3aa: CASTEGGVRETQYF
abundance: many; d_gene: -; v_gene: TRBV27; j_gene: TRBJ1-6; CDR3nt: TGTGCCAGCAGTCTCCGCCCCGGAGGGCAGAATTCACCCCTCCACTTT; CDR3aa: CASSLRPGGQNSPLHF
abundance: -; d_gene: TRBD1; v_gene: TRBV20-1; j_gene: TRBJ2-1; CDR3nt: TGCAGTGCTATGACAGGGTTCAATGAGCAGTTCTTC; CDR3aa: CSAMTGFNEQFF
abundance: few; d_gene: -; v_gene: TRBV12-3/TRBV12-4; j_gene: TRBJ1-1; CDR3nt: TGTGCCAGCAGTTTGATGTTCGGGGTGAGTCTGTACACTGAAGCTTTCTTT; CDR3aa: CASSLMFGVSLYTEAFF
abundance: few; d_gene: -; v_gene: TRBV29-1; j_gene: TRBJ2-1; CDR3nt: TGCAGCGTTGGTGGTGGGGGGACCAGAGTTTACAATGAGCAGTTCTTC; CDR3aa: CSVGGGGTRVYNEQFF
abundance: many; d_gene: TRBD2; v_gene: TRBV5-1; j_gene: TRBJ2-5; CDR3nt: TGCGCCAGCAGCTCGGGGGTAGGAAGCGGGAGTGGAGAGACCCAGTACTTC; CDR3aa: CASSSGVGSGSGETQYF
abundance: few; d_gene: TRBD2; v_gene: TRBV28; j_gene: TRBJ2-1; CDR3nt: TGTGCCAGCGGGCTAGCGGGATCAACCTACAATGAGCAGTTCTTC; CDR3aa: CASGLAGSTYNEQFF
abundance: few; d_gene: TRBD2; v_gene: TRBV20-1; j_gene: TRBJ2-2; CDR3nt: TGCAGTGCTAGAGATGCGGCTAGCGGGGGGGCGGGCACCGGGGAGCTGTTTTTT; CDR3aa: CSARDAASGGAGTGELFF
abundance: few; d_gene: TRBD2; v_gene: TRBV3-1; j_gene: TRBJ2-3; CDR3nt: TGTGCCAGCAGCCAAGTGACCCTAGCGGGAGGGCCTTCGCCCACAGATACGCAGTATTTT; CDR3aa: CASSQVTLAGGPSPTDTQYF
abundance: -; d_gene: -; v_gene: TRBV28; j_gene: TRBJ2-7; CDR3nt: TGTGCCAGCACCCAACGGGGAGAGCAGTACTTC; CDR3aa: CASTQRGEQYF
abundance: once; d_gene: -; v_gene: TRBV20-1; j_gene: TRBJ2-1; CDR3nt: TGCAGTGCCCAAAGAGGTGCGGGGTTCGGCTCCTACAATGAGCAGTTCTTC; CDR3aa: CSAQRGAGFGSYNEQFF
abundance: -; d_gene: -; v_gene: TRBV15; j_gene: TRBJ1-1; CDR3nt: TGTGCCACCAGCAGAGGCACTATGAACACTGAAGCTTTCTTT; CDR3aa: CATSRGTMNTEAFF
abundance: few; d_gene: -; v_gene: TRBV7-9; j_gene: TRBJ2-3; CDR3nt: TGTGCCAGCAGCCCCGGGCAGGGGATTGGAACAGATACGCAGTATTTT; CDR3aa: CASSPGQGIGTDTQYF